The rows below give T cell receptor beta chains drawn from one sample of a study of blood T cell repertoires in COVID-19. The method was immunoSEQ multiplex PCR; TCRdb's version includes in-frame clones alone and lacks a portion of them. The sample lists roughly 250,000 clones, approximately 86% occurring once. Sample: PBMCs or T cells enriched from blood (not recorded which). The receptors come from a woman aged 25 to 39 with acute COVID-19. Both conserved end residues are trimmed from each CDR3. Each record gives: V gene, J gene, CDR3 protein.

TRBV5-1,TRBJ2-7,ASSLIPGLGGYEQY
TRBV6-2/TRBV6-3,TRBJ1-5,ASSYSEQNQPQH
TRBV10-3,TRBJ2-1,AISDFPDSSYNEQF
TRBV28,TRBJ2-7,ASRSGGRVYEQY
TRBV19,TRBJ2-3,ASTGWASGSTDTQY
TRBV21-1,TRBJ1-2,ASSKAPVDRYGYT
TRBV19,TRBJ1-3,ASSITGRYGNTIY
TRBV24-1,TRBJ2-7,ATSDFGPAGYEQY
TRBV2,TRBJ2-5,ASSELMTGGKETQY
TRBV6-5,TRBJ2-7,ASSYGGDTYEQY
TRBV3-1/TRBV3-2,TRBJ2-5,ASSQDLRLAGGTQY
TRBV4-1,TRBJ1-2,ASSQLTKEYGYT
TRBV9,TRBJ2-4,ASSGQGAKNIQY
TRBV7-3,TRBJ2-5,ASSLSPGGKETQY
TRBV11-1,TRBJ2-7,ASSRTSGSYEQY
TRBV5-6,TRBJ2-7,ASSTRTVGYEQY
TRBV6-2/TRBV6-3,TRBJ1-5,ASSPRQGSNQPQH
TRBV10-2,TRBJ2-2,ASSEPGGYTGELF
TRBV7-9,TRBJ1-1,ASSSHRVILWTEAF
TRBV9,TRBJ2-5,ASSVVGSGKETQY
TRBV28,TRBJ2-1,ASSSPLSNEQF
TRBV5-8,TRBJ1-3,ASSLGHRAIY
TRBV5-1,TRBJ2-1,ASSLAGGDNEQF
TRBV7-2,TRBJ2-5,ASSFYRNQETQY
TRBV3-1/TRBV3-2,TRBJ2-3,ASTGGGTGTDTQY
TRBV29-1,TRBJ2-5,SAGYRETQY
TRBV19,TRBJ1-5,ASKTLDRPNQPQH
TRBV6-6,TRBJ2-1,ASSTPPAGDNEQF
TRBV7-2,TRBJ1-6,ASSSQGGGNSPLH
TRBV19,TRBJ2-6,ASRGSGANVLT
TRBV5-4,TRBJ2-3,ASSLVSSGRYTDTQY
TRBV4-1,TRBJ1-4,ASSQNLRGFGEKLF
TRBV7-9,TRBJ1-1,ASSRQGAANTEAF
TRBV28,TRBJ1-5,ASSRRDRHNQPQH
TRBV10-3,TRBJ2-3,AISVSGGFTDTQY
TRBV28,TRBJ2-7,ASSKQGTSYEQY
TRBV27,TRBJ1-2,ASSFGQGFGYT
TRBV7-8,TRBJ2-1,ASSLGDRGNEQF
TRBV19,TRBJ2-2,ASSMRGGVSTGELF
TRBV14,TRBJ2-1,ASSPGLAGPVGNEQF
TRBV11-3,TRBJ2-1,ASSVSGTSAYNEQF
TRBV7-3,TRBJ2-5,ASSLSAVASGGEQETQY
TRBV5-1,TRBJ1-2,ASSLVGDGYT
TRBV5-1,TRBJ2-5,ASSLLQETQY
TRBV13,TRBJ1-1,ASSLGGQGEAF
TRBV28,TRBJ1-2,ASRSTGQHGYT
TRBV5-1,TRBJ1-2,ASSNDRDYGYT
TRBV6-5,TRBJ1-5,ASSTRDTNQPQH
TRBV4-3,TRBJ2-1,ASSQVRVGFGQGSYNEQF